This note documents a single TCR beta chain sequence. This specimen belongs to a study of OX40 agonist ivuxolimab in advanced cancers. Study in general: Prior therapy, whether anti-PD-1, anti-PD-L1 or anti-CTLA-4, was allowed, and 30% to 40% had some.

Sequenced by immunoSEQ multiplex PCR; TCRdb stores in-frame clones only, minus some. This table holds fewer than 30,000 clones, roughly 86% found once. Autoimmune disease history or systemic immunosuppression led to patients being barred. The CDR3 has 14 residues. Germline lookup yields CDR1 MNHEY and CDR2 SMNVEV (reference sequence). The V and J ends lost 5 bases and 4 bases respectively, with 14 bases between them. The rearrangement joins TRBV27 to TRBJ1-1; the D gene is possibly TRBD1 (6 bases). The sample consisted of CD4+ or CD8+ T cells sorted from blood, taken in a trial of the OX40 agonist ivuxolimab. The clonotype was recovered from an adult with an advanced solid tumor such as melanoma, head and neck, liver or kidney cancer. The CDR3 coding sequence is TGTGCCAGCAGTGCCCTCGGGGGCGGCACTGAAGCTTTCTTT. Translating it yields CASSALGGGTEAFF.